This TCR beta chain was obtained from a study of blood T cell repertoires in COVID-19. As for the study in general: T cells, B-cell-depleted T cells, or PBMCs provided the cDNA or gDNA that served as material.

Participants had their cohort set by participant-reported clinical history. Assay used: immunoSEQ multiplex PCR; TCRdb lists only in-frame clones, some missing. The sample shows 150,000 or so clones, around 78% of them seen only once. The sequencing input was PBMCs or T cells enriched from blood (not recorded which). The TCR was taken from a woman aged 50 to 65 who had recovered from COVID-19.

Here the CDR3 DNA reads TGTGCCAGCAGCGAATACGGGACAGCGTCCTACGAGCAGTACGTC. It codes for CASSEYGTASYEQYV. The rearrangement links TRBV7-8 to TRBJ2-7; 7 bases line up with TRBD1. J lost 1 base, V lost 5 bases, and 8 bases had no gene match. Germline-derived CDR1 and CDR2 are SGHVS and FQNEAQ. This CDR3 region has 15 residues.